This T cell receptor (beta chain) appears in the sequencing data of a study of shared clonotypes between healthy human individuals. Study context: With ages of 18 to 49, the donors were a couple of women and a few men. Findings and limits, study-wide: Sequencing depth was predicted to influence how clonotypes are shared among donors. Researchers found naive subsets generally carried larger estimated richness than memory subsets.

Clones were sequenced by immunoSEQ multiplex PCR, and TCRdb holds only the in-frame ones, with some missing. This sample carries roughly 700,000 clones, 74% of them seen once, and the ten largest clones take 1.5% to 2%. Worth noting for this clone: Its antigen is unidentified.

Per germline, CDR1 SNHLY and CDR2 FYNNEI. The CDR3 spans 14 residues. The V gene lost 5 bases and the J gene lost 1 base, with 11 bases spanning the gap. This chain joins TRBV2 and TRBJ1-2, with D unresolved. The source material was memory CD4+ T cells sorted from blood. Subset given: CD45RA-negative fraction. The source is a woman aged 25-40 years in good health. The CDR3 bases are TGTGCCAGCAGTCTAGGTGTCATTAACTATGGCTACACCTTC. This translates into CASSLGVINYGYTF.